These 22 T cell receptor beta chains originate from one sample sequenced in a study of blood T cells in healthy people across ages. Alongside a J-beta primer mix, a sample-barcoded 5' primer served in a second PCR lasting about 7 to 11 cycles. A single record per CDR3 protein comes from TCRdb applying MiXCR to the 5' RACE reads. The sample carries 700,000 or so distinct CDR3 sequences, approximately 40% recorded once. The sample was blood. The receptors were gathered from a man older than 75 in good health.

The V call is TRBV5-1, the J call TRBJ1-1, with a weak D call TRBD1 (5 bases). Germline CDR1 reads SGHRS; CDR2 reads YFSETQ. V was trimmed by 4 bases and J by 4 bases, leaving 17 bases between them. This CDR3 is 15 amino acids long. CDR3 protein: CASSPPAGEVTEAFF. The CDR3 DNA follows: TGCGCCAGCAGCCCCCCGGCGGGGGAGGTCACTGAAGCTTTCTTT.

The rearrangement joins TRBV12-3 or TRBV12-4 to TRBJ2-5, with 7 bases that match TRBD1. The CDR3 runs to 13 residues. Trimming took 8 bases from V and 4 from J; bases not matched to a gene: 7. The CDR3 DNA is TGTGCCAGCTCGACAGGGATTGGAGAGACCCAGTACTTC. Residues: CASSTGIGETQYF.

In this sample, this clonotype turned up a few times. The chain joins TRBV7-8 to TRBJ2-5; possibly TRBD2 for D (5 bases). V shed 8 bases and J shed 3 bases, with 19 bases lying between them. This CDR3 spans 15 amino acids. Germline CDR1 SGHVS, CDR2 FQNEAQ. CDR3 nucleotide sequence: TGTGCCAGCGGGTCCGGTGGGCTCGGGAAAGAGACCCAGTACTTC. Protein sequence: CASGSGGLGKETQYF.

The rearrangement joins TRBV5-6 to TRBJ2-7; maybe TRBD1 (5 bases). Trimming removed 0 bases at V and 1 base at J, with 14 bases between. The germline V gene encodes CDR1 SGHDT and CDR2 YYEEEE. The CDR3 sequence is 16 residues long. Here the CDR3 reads CASSLVEGVQSYEQYF. The CDR3 bases are TGTGCCAGCAGCTTGGTTGAAGGGGTCCAATCCTACGAGCAGTACTTC. Drawing the rest from reference TRBV5-6 and TRBJ2-7, the complete variable domain is DAGVTQSPTHLIKTRGQQVTLRCSPKSGHDTVSWYQQALGQGPQFIFQYYEEEERQRGNFPDRFSGHQFPNYSSELNVNALLLGDSALYLCASSLVEGVQSYEQYFGPGTRLTVT.

The CDR3 region is CASSLVVGASDYNEQFF. CDR3 nucleotide sequence: TGTGCCAGCAGCTTAGTGGTAGGGGCTAGCGACTACAATGAGCAGTTCTTC. The chain has TRBV7-9 and TRBJ2-1; D perhaps matches TRBD2 (6 bases). Trimming left V 1 base short and J 3 bases short, with 16 bases between. CDR1 and CDR2 from the germline V gene are SEHNR and FQNEAQ (reference sequence). This CDR3 region has 17 residues.

The chain combines TRBV30 with TRBJ1-6, with a tentative D call TRBD1 (5 bases). The CDR3 is 13 residues long. Germline values: CDR1 GTSNPN, CDR2 SVGIG (reference sequence). The ends were cut back, 3 bases at V and 8 bases at J, with 11 bases in the middle. CDR3 bases: TGTGCCTGGAGCAAGGTGGGGGATTCACCCCTCCACTTT. Protein product: CAWSKVGDSPLHF.

The gene calls are TRBV7-9 and TRBJ2-5, with D hard to call. Deletions cut 2 bases from V and 11 bases from J, with 12 bases between. The length of the CDR3 is 12 residues. Germline V gene sequence: CDR1 SEHNR, CDR2 FQNEAQ (reference sequence). The DNA for the CDR3 is TGTGCCAGCAGCTTACCCCACAATGAGCAGTACTTC. It codes for CASSLPHNEQYF. The entire variable domain, with the rest obtained from reference TRBV7-9 and TRBJ2-5, is as follows: DTGVSQNPRHKITKRGQNVTFRCDPISEHNRLYWYRQTLGQGPEFLTYFQNEAQLEKSRLLSDRFSAERPKGSFSTLEIQRTEQGDSAMYLCASSLPHNEQYFGPGTRLLVL.

The chain has TRBV7-3 and TRBJ2-3; D is unclear. Germline assignment: CDR1 SGHTA and CDR2 FQGTGA. The CDR3 is 14 amino acids. With 5 bases removed from V and 3 bases from J, the gap between germline ends came to 12 bases. The CDR3 here is CASSLAPVTDTQYF. Here the CDR3 DNA reads TGTGCCAGCAGCCTCGCGCCCGTAACAGATACGCAGTATTTT.

The rearrangement joins TRBV12-3 or TRBV12-4 to TRBJ2-1, with D hard to call. The germline V and J ends were trimmed by 2 bases and 6 bases, with 14 bases remaining between them. CDR3 length: 15 amino acids. In DNA, the CDR3 is TGTGCCAGCAGTTTAATTCGCCCCTTGAGCAATGAGCAGTTCTTC. Translated, it gives CASSLIRPLSNEQFF.

The chain couples TRBV9 to TRBJ1-2; 7 nucleotides match TRBD1. Germline lookup yields CDR1 SGDLS and CDR2 YYNGEE. Trimming took 3 bases from V and 0 from J; bases not matched to a gene: 2. This CDR3 has 14 amino acids. This chain's CDR3 is CASSAGQSNYGYTF. CDR3 nucleotides: TGTGCCAGCAGCGCGGGACAGTCTAACTATGGCTACACCTTC.

This chain joins TRBV7-3 and TRBJ2-1, with TRBD1 identical over 8 bases. The CDR3 runs to 15 residues. The germline gives CDR1 SGHTA, CDR2 FQGTGA. Unmatched junction bases numbered 9, after V lost 5 bases and J lost 6 bases. The CDR3, as DNA: TGTGCCAGCAGCCCCCAGGGACAGGTTAGCAATGAGCAGTTCTTC. Amino acid sequence: CASSPQGQVSNEQFF.

The V gene is TRBV20-1, the J gene TRBJ2-5; D gene unclear. The CDR3 contains 14 residues. CDR1 DFQATT and CDR2 SNEGSKA come from the germline V gene (reference sequence). V lost 1 base to trimming and J lost 0 bases, with 9 bases between them. CDR3 nucleotide sequence: TGCAGTGCTAGAGTGGGCACCTACCAAGAGACCCAGTACTTC. This gives the protein CSARVGTYQETQYF.

This clonotype was detected a few times. The chain is built from TRBV7-2 and TRBJ2-5; 8 bases match TRBD1. Germline V gene sequence: CDR1 SGHTA, CDR2 FQGNSA. With V trimmed by 5 bases and J by 5 bases, 13 bases remained unmatched. The CDR3 has 16 residues. This chain's CDR3 is CASSGRQGTALETQYF. The CDR3 DNA follows: TGTGCCAGCAGCGGACGACAGGGGACAGCCCTGGAGACCCAGTACTTC.

This clonotype occurred many times. J is TRBJ2-3 and V is TRBV4-3, with 10 bases fitting TRBD2. The germline CDR1 and CDR2 sequences are LGHNA and YSLEER. Trimming cost V 4 bases and J 5 bases; bases outside gene matches: 12. The CDR3 is 17 residues long. This CDR3 reads CASSPRRASGSRDTQYF. In nucleotides, the CDR3 is TGCGCCAGCAGCCCGCGACGAGCTAGCGGGAGTAGAGATACGCAGTATTTT.

Concerning this clonotype: A read error is possible here, since a much larger clone lies one base away. This sequence joins TRBV6-2 or TRBV6-3 and TRBJ2-4, with 8 positions matching TRBD2. Germline assignment: CDR1 MNHEY and CDR2 SVGEGT. With V trimmed by 2 bases and J by 15 bases, 15 bases remained unmatched. The CDR3 loop spans 15 amino acids. The CDR3 loop is CASSYLSGTIYERYF. The DNA of the CDR3 is TGTGCCAGCAGTTACCTTAGCGGGACCATTTACGAGCGGTACTTC.

This clonotype was seen a few times. The genes are TRBV7-2 and TRBJ2-7, with D perhaps assigned TRBD1 or TRBD2 (5 bases each). The length of the CDR3 is 14 residues. V lost 6 bases and J lost 3, with 15 bases in between. Germline V lookup: CDR1 SGHTA, CDR2 FQGNSA. In DNA, the CDR3 is TGTGCCAGCAGTTCCCAATCGGGGCTCTACGAGCAGTACTTC. It translates to CASSSQSGLYEQYF.

The sample holds many counts of this clonotype. This chain links TRBV5-6 with TRBJ2-7; the D is unclear. Per germline, CDR1 SGHDT and CDR2 YYEEEE. The CDR3 runs to 13 residues. The V end was cut by 0 bases, the J end by 3 bases, with 7 bases between. In DNA form, the CDR3 reads TGTGCCAGCAGCTTGGTGGTCAACTACGAGCAGTACTTC. Protein: CASSLVVNYEQYF.

The sample holds one count of this clonotype. This chain uses TRBV2 with TRBJ1-2; D ambiguous. V lost 6 bases and J 2 bases, leaving 10 bases between the germline ends. Germline CDR1 SNHLY, CDR2 FYNNEI. The CDR3 contains 13 residues. The DNA of the CDR3 is TGTGCCAGCAGGGTAACAGAAAACTATGGCTACACCTTC. This sequence encodes CASRVTENYGYTF.

V usage is TRBV6-1 and J usage is TRBJ1-2; D ambiguous. CDR3 length equals 12 residues. Germline-derived CDR1 and CDR2 are MNHNS and SASEGT. The ends were cut back, 0 bases at V and 7 bases at J, with 6 bases in the middle. In DNA, the CDR3 is TGTGCCAGCAGTGAAGCTGTAGGTGGCTACACCTTC. This gives the protein CASSEAVGGYTF.

This clonotype was observed a handful of times. The chain employs TRBV7-9 and TRBJ2-1, with 11 bases fitting TRBD1. The CDR3 has 12 amino acids. V was pared by 3 bases and J by 15 bases, with 4 bases of the junction left unmatched. CDR1 SEHNR and CDR2 FQNEAQ come from the germline V gene (reference sequence). This CDR3 reads CASSFSGTGGFF. In DNA, the CDR3 is TGTGCCAGCAGCTTCTCCGGGACAGGGGGGTTCTTC.

V is TRBV5-6 and J is TRBJ1-2; D unresolved. With 4 bases removed from V and 2 bases from J, the gap between germline ends came to 24 bases. The CDR3 spans 18 residues. Germline-derived CDR1 and CDR2 are SGHDT and YYEEEE. CDR3 residues: CASSPGPMLLTRNYGYTF. CDR3 nucleotides: TGTGCCAGCAGCCCGGGCCCCATGCTTCTGACGAGGAACTATGGCTACACCTTC.

This clonotype showed up just a few times. The chain combines TRBV6-5 with TRBJ1-6, with D maybe TRBD1 (5 bases). Trimming pared 7 bases from V and 9 bases from J, leaving 19 bases between. Germline V lookup: CDR1 MNHEY, CDR2 SVGAGI. The CDR3 loop spans 15 amino acids. The CDR3, as DNA: TGTGCCAGCACCGATTCAGGGTATCGGAGTTCACCCCTCCACTTT. It encodes CASTDSGYRSSPLHF.